The subject of this entry is one TCR beta chain. The data were obtained in a study of blood T cell repertoires in COVID-19. About the research overall: COVID-19 samples from acute and convalescent phases originated in the United States, Italy and Spain. T cells, B-cell-depleted T cells, or PBMCs provided the cDNA or gDNA that served as material.

Original analysis: Nucleated cell number was recorded as an estimate derived from reference gene primer amplification. Repertoires were generated with immunoSEQ multiplex PCR, while TCRdb's copy carries only in-frame clones and drops some. V and J calls and clone size are copied from that table; D and trimming were computed from the DNA. Of 60,000 to 80,000 clones listed, around nine tenths are singletons. Germline V gene data show CDR1 as ENHRY and CDR2 as SYGVKD. The CDR3 is made up of 18 amino acids. Trimming cost V 2 bases and J 0 bases, with 17 bases left between them. The sequenced sample consisted of peripheral blood. The chain couples TRBV10-3 to TRBJ2-4, with D possibly matching TRBD2 (5 bases). The receptor was derived from a man in his fifties or sixties with acute or convalescent COVID-19. The CDR3 protein is CAISEPEGGVPAKNIQYF. CDR3 coding DNA: TGTGCCATCAGTGAGCCTGAGGGTGGGGTCCCAGCCAAAAACATTCAGTACTTC.